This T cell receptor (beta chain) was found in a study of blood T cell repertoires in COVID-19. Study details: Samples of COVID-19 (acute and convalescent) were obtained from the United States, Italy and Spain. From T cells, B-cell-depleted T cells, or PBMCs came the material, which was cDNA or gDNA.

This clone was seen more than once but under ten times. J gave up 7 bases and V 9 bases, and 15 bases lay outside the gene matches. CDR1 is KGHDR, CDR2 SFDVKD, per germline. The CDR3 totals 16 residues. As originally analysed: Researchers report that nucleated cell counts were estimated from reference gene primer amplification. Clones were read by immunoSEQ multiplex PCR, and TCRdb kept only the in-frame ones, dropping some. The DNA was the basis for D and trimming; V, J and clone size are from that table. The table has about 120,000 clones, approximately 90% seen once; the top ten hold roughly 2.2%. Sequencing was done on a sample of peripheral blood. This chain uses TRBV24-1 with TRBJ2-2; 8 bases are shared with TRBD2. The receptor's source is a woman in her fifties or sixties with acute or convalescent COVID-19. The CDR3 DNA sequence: TGTGCCACCGGGGCCAGCGGGGGCCCGGCCGGCGGGGAGCTGTTTTTT. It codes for CATGASGGPAGGELFF.